This TCR beta chain was captured in a study of regulatory T cells in long-lasting Graves disease. This clonotype was observed at least ten times. Germline values: CDR1 LNHDA, CDR2 SQIVND (reference sequence). Between the trimmed V and J ends, which lost 0 bases and 0 bases, there was a span of 18 bases. The CDR3 has 18 residues. Regarding time point: newly diagnosed GD, antithyroid drugs for less than 3 months. RNA from PBMCs was the source of the TCR library. Combining iRepertoire HTBI primers with Arm-PCR of CDR3 regions, the authors built TCR beta libraries. MiXCR, run by TCRdb on the multiplex PCR reads, gives a single entry per CDR3 protein. The table has hundreds of thousands of distinct CDR3 sequences, 15% to 20% seen once.

The rearrangement uses TRBV19 and TRBJ2-7; D might be TRBD2 (6 bases). The sequence was obtained from a female donor with Graves disease. The source was peripheral blood mononuclear cells (PBMCs), collected at new diagnosis, from a patient treated with antithyroid drugs. Here the CDR3 DNA reads TGTGCCAGTAGTATAGAGGTAAAGGGGACTTCGAGCTCCTACGAGCAGTACTTC. It yields the protein CASSIEVKGTSSSYEQYF.